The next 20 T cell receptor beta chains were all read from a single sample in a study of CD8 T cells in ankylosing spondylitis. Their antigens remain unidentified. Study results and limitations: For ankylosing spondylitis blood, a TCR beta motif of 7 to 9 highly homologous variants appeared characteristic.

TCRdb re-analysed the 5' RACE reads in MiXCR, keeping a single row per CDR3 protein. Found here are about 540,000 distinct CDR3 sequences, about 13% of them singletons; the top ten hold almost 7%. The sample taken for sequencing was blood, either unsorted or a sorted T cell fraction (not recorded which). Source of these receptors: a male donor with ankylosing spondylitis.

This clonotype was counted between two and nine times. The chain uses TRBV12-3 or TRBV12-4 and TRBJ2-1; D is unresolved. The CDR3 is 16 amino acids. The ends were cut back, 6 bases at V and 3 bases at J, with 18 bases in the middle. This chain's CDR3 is CASSPQGLERYNEQFF. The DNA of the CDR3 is TGTGCCAGCAGCCCCCAAGGGCTCGAACGCTACAATGAGCAGTTCTTC.

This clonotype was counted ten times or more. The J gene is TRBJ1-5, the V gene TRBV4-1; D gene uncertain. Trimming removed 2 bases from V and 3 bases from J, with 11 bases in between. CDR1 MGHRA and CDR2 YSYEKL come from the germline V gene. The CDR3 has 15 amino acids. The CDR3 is CASSQPDRYNQPQHF. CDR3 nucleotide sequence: TGCGCCAGCAGCCAACCGGACCGATACAATCAGCCCCAGCATTTT.

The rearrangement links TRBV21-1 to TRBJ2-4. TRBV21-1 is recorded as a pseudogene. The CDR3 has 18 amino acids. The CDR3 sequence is CASTKIGNGGLAKNIQYF. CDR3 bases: TGTGCCAGCACTAAAATAGGGAACGGGGGCTTAGCCAAAAACATTCAGTACTTC.

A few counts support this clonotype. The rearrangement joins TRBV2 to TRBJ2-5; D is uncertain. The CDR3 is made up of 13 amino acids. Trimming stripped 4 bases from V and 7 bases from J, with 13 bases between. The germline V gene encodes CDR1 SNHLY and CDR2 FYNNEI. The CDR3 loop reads CASSGIAAGTQYF. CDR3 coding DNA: TGTGCCAGCAGTGGAATAGCCGCCGGGACCCAGTACTTC.

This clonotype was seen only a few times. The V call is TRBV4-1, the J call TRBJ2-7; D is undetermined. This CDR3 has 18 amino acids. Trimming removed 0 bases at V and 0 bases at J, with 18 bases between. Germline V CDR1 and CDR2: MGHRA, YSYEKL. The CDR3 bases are TGCGCCAGCAGCCAAGATTTAATCCTTACTGGCAACTCCTACGAGCAGTACGTC. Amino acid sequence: CASSQDLILTGNSYEQYV.

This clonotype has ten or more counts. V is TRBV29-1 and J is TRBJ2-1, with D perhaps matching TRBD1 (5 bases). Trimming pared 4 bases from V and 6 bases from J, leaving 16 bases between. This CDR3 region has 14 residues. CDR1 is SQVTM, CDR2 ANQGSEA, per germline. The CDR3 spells CSVVDPGKVNEQFF. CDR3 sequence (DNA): TGCAGCGTTGTGGATCCAGGGAAGGTCAATGAGCAGTTCTTC.

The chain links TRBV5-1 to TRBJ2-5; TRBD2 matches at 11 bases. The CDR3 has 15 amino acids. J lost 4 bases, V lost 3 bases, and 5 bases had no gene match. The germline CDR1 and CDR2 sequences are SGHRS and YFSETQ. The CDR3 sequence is CASSSLAGASETQYF. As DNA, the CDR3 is TGCGCCAGCAGCTCACTAGCGGGAGCCTCAGAGACCCAGTACTTC.

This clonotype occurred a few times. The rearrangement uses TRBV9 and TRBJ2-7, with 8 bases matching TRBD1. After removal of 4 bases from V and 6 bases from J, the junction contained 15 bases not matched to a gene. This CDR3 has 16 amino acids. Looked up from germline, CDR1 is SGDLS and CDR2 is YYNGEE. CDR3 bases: TGTGCCAGCAGCCCTCGAGGAAAGGCAGGGGGCGGCGAGCAGTACTTC. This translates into CASSPRGKAGGGEQYF.

The CDR3 region is CSARGRSRPNQPQHF. The CDR3 DNA reads TGCAGTGCTAGAGGTCGGTCTCGCCCAAATCAGCCCCAGCATTTT. V and J are TRBV20-1 and TRBJ1-5; D is uncertain. Trimming removed 1 base from V and 4 bases from J, with 14 bases in between. Germline V CDR1 and CDR2: DFQATT, SNEGSKA (reference sequence). CDR3 length: 15 residues.

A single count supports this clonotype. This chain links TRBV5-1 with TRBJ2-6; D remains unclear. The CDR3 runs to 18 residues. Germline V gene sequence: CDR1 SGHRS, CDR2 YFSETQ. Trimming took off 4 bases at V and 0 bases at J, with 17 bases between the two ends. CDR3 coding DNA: TGCGCCAGCAGCCCCGCTTCCGGAGTATACTCTGGGGCCAACGTCCTGACTTTC. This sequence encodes CASSPASGVYSGANVLTF.

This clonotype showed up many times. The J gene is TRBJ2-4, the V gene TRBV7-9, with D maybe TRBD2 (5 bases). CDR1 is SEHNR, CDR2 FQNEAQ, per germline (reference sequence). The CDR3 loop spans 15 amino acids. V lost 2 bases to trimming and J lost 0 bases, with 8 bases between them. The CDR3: CASSLRGLAKNIQYF. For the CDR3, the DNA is TGTGCCAGCAGCTTACGAGGGCTAGCCAAAAACATTCAGTACTTC.

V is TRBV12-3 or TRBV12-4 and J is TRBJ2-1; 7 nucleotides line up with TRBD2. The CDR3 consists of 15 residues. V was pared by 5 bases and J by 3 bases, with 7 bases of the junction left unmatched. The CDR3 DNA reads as TGTGCCAGCAGTCCTGGGGCGGGAGACTACAATGAGCAGTTCTTC. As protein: CASSPGAGDYNEQFF.

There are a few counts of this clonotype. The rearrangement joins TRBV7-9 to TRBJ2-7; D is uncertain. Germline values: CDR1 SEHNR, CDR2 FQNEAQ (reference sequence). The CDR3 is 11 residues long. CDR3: CATPGPGEQYF. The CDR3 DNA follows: TGTGCTACTCCGGGCCCCGGGGAGCAGTACTTC. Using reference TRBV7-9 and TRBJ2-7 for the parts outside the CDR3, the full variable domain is DTGVSQNPRHKITKRGQNVTFRCDPISEHNRLYWYRQTLGQGPEFLTYFQNEAQLEKSRLLSDRFSAERPKGSFSTLEIQRTEQGDSAMYLCATPGPGEQYFGPGTRLTVT.

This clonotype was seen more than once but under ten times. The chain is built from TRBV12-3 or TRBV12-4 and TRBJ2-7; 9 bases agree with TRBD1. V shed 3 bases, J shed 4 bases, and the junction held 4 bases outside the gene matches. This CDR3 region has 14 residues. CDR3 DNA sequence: TGTGCCAGCAGTTTTTCGACAGGGGGGTACGAGCAGTACTTC. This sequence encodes CASSFSTGGYEQYF.

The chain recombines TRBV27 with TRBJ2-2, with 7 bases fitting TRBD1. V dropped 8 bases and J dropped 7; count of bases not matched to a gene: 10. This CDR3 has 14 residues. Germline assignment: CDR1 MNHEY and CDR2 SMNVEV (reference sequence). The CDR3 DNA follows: TGTGCCAGCGTCCCGAGGGGGCTGGGCGGGGAGCTGTTTTTT. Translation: CASVPRGLGGELFF.

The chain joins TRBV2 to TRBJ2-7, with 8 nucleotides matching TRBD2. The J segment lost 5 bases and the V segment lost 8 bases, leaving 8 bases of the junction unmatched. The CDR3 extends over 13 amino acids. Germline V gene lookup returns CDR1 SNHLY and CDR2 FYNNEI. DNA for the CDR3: TGTGCCAGCCTGACCGGGACTAGGAACGAGCAGTACGTC. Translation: CASLTGTRNEQYV.

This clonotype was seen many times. Here the CDR3 reads CASSVRGTEAFF. CDR3 bases: TGTGCCAGCAGTGTCCGGGGGACTGAAGCTTTCTTT. The chain employs TRBV12-3 or TRBV12-4 and TRBJ1-1; maybe TRBD1 (5 bases). Trimming pared 5 bases from V and 5 bases from J, leaving 9 bases between. CDR3 length: 12 amino acids.

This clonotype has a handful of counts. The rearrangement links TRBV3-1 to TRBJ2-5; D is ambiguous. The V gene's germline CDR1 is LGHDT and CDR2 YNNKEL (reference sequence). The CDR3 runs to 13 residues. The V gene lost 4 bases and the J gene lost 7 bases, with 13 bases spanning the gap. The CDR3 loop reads CASSPDIRGTQYF. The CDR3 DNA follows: TGTGCCAGCAGCCCCGATATCCGTGGGACCCAGTACTTC.

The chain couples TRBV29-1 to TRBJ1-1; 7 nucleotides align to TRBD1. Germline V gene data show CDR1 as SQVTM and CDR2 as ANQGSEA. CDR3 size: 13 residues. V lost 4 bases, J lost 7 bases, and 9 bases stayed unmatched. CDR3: CSVARRQGDEAFF. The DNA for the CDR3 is TGCAGCGTTGCGCGTCGGCAGGGGGATGAAGCTTTCTTT.

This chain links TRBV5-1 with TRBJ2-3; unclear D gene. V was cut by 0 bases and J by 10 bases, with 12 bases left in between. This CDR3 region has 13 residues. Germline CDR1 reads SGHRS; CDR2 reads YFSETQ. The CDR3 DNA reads TGCGCCAGCAGCTTGGCATGGGTTTCTGCGCAGTATTTT. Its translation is CASSLAWVSAQYF.